A single sample gave rise to the 4 T cell receptor beta chains below, sequenced in a study of T cell responses to AZD1222 COVID-19 vaccine. Sequencing was performed with immunoSEQ multiplex PCR; in TCRdb, only in-frame clones are kept and a portion is missing. The table lists tens of thousands of clones, less than 90% of them singletons. Sequencing was performed on peripheral blood, taken on day 0 of AZD1222 vaccination. The receptors originated from an adult in good health.

The chain recombines TRBV7-3 with TRBJ2-1; a weak D match, TRBD2 (5 bases). The CDR3 is 16 residues long. Germline assignment: CDR1 SGHTA and CDR2 FQGTGA. Trimming stripped 5 bases from V and 0 bases from J, with 14 bases between. In DNA, the CDR3 is TGTGCCAGCAGCGAATCGTTGGGGAGCTCCTACAATGAGCAGTTCTTC. It is translated as CASSESLGSSYNEQFF.

The rearrangement uses TRBV5-1 and TRBJ2-7; D tentatively reads TRBD1 or TRBD2 (5 bases each). Germline CDR1 and CDR2: SGHRS and YFSETQ. With 0 bases removed from V and 2 bases from J, the gap between germline ends came to 12 bases. There are 15 residues in the CDR3. DNA for the CDR3: TGCGCCAGCAGCTTGGCCTGGGGGATAACCTACGAGCAGTACTTC. This codes for CASSLAWGITYEQYF.

This rearrangement joins TRBV10-3 to TRBJ2-3; no clear D. The germline gives CDR1 ENHRY, CDR2 SYGVKD. The CDR3 is 10 amino acids. Here the CDR3 reads CATGRDTQYF. CDR3 sequence (DNA): TGTGCGACCGGTCGGGATACGCAGTATTTT.

The chain uses TRBV6-5 and TRBJ2-5; D unclear. The germline gives CDR1 MNHEY, CDR2 SVGAGI. V shed 0 bases and J shed 2 bases, with 7 bases lying between them. The CDR3 is 14 residues long. CDR3 nucleotide sequence: TGTGCCAGCAGTTACTCACAGTTTCAAGAGACCCAGTACTTC. Its translation is CASSYSQFQETQYF.